This T cell receptor beta chain was sequenced during a study of cytomegalovirus exposure and HLA in healthy donors. The data were produced by immunoSEQ multiplex PCR, yet TCRdb's version contains in-frame clones alone and is incomplete. The table records 150,000 to 200,000 clones, less than 90% of them present only once. Study-level points and caveats: Published work reported that the classifier diagnosed cytomegalovirus status with high specificity and sensitivity.

Per germline, CDR1 MNHNS and CDR2 SASEGT. This CDR3 comprises 15 residues. V lost 5 bases and J 1 base, leaving 13 bases between the germline ends. The donors were members of the validation cohort comprising about 130 subjects, separate from the approximately 700-subject first cohort. As for this clone: Its antigen is undetermined.

The TCR was taken from a woman aged 25-40 years in good health and CMV-seronegative. This chain uses TRBV6-1 with TRBJ2-3; D gene uncertain. Sequenced sample: PBMCs. CDR3 DNA: TGTGCCAGCAGTTCAACACCAACCCGCACAGATACGCAGTATTTT. Protein product: CASSSTPTRTDTQYF.